The 11 T cell receptor beta chains below come from one sample, sequenced in a study of shared clonotypes between healthy human individuals. Sequencing used immunoSEQ multiplex PCR; TCRdb keeps in-frame clones, though not all of them. The sample includes a few hundred thousand clones, almost 97% seen only once; the top ten take roughly 0.05%. Sample: naive CD4+ T cells sorted from blood. The sample's subset: CD45RA+ positively selected. The receptors were gathered from a woman in her twenties or thirties in good health.

The genes are TRBV28 and TRBJ2-5, with TRBD2 matching 9 bases. Near its end, the DNA agrees better with TRBJ2-7, so the J call may be wrong. Germline V lookup: CDR1 MDHEN, CDR2 SYDVKM. The CDR3 runs 15 residues. CDR3 residues: CASSPASGTVYEQYF. The DNA for the CDR3 is TGTGCCAGCAGTCCCGCTAGCGGGACAGTCTACGAGCAGTACTTC.

The CDR3, as DNA: TGTGCCAGCTCACGAAACGAAGGGGGGCCCCACGAGCAGTACTTC. Its translation: CASSRNEGGPHEQYF. The chain is built from TRBV18 and TRBJ2-7; D is tentatively TRBD1 or TRBD2 (6 bases each). CDR1 and CDR2 (germline): KGHSH, LQKENI. Trimming took off 4 bases at V and 5 bases at J, with 18 bases between the two ends. The CDR3 runs to 15 residues.

In its sample, this clone was seen once. This chain links TRBV15 with TRBJ2-5, with 7 bases identical to TRBD1. With V trimmed by 0 bases and J by 2 bases, 3 bases remained unmatched. The CDR3 totals 15 residues. Germline assignment: CDR1 LNHNV and CDR2 YYDKDF (reference sequence). DNA of the CDR3: TGTGCCACCAGCAGAGATCCGGGACAGCAAGAGACCCAGTACTTC. It yields the protein CATSRDPGQQETQYF.

CDR3 sequence reads: CASSRGHSPNSPLHF. For the CDR3, the DNA is TGCGCCAGCAGCCGCGGACATAGCCCTAATTCACCCCTCCACTTT. The chain combines TRBV4-1 with TRBJ1-6; maybe TRBD1 (5 bases). V gave up 4 bases and J gave up 6 bases, with 13 bases separating them. CDR1 MGHRA and CDR2 YSYEKL come from the germline V gene. The CDR3 has 15 amino acids.

J is TRBJ2-5 and V is TRBV4-1; D is perhaps TRBD2 (6 bases). The J call may be incorrect, as the DNA end agrees better with TRBJ2-7. This CDR3 is 14 amino acids long. CDR1 and CDR2 from the germline V gene are MGHRA and YSYEKL. CDR3 loop: CASASTSTPYEQYF. DNA for the CDR3: TGCGCCAGCGCGTCAACTAGCACACCCTACGAGCAGTACTTC.

The chain uses TRBV5-8 and TRBJ2-1, with no clear D. V lost 0 bases, J lost 8 bases, and 12 bases lay in between. The CDR3 loop spans 14 amino acids. In germline, CDR1 is SGHTS, CDR2 YDEGEE. The chain's CDR3 is CASSLEALSYEQFF. The CDR3 bases are TGTGCCAGCAGCTTGGAGGCACTATCATATGAGCAGTTCTTC.

V is TRBV5-1 and J is TRBJ1-4; TRBD1 aligns across 7 bases. Germline loops: CDR1 SGHRS, CDR2 YFSETQ. This CDR3 has 19 amino acids. The J segment lost 0 bases and the V segment lost 2 bases, leaving 13 bases of the junction unmatched. Here the CDR3 reads CASSLKNRGTVTTNEKLFF. In nucleotides, the CDR3 is TGCGCCAGCAGCTTAAAAAACAGGGGTACCGTGACAACTAATGAAAAACTGTTTTTT. Drawing the rest from reference TRBV5-1 and TRBJ1-4, the complete variable domain is KAGVTQTPRYLIKTRGQQVTLSCSPISGHRSVSWYQQTPGQGLQFLFEYFSETQRNKGNFPGRFSGRQFSNSRSEMNVSTLELGDSALYLCASSLKNRGTVTTNEKLFFGSGTQLSVL.

V is TRBV28 and J is TRBJ2-5; 7 bases are a match to TRBD1. The end of the DNA is better explained by TRBJ2-7, so the J call may be wrong. The V gene's germline CDR1 is MDHEN and CDR2 SYDVKM. The CDR3 runs to 15 residues. The CDR3 spells CASSPGTVRRYEQYF. DNA of the CDR3: TGTGCCAGCAGTCCGGGGACAGTCCGGAGGTACGAGCAGTACTTC.

This chain connects TRBV19 to TRBJ1-5; TRBD1 aligns across 8 bases. V shed 7 bases and J 7 bases; nucleotides not matched to a gene: 9. This CDR3 is built from 14 residues. Germline V gives CDR1 LNHDA, CDR2 SQIVND (reference sequence). CDR3 bases: TGTGCCAGTACCGCGGGACAGGACTGGCAGCCCCAGCATTTT. It codes for CASTAGQDWQPQHF.

This chain links TRBV28 with TRBJ2-3; 9 bases line up with TRBD2. Germline CDR1 is MDHEN and CDR2 is SYDVKM. With 4 bases clipped from V and 2 bases from J, the junction kept 10 bases outside the gene matches. The CDR3 sequence is 17 residues long. CDR3 in DNA: TGTGCCAGCAGTTCCCTCCTATTAGCGGGGGCCACAGATACGCAGTATTTT. Translated, it gives CASSSLLLAGATDTQYF.

The CDR3 region is CASSLLFPGNNEQFF. The CDR3 DNA follows: TGTGCCAGCAGCTTACTGTTCCCGGGTAACAATGAGCAGTTCTTC. The J gene is TRBJ2-1, the V gene TRBV7-9; D unclear. V lost 2 bases and J 5 bases, leaving 13 bases between the germline ends. There are 15 residues in the CDR3. Germline CDR1 reads SEHNR; CDR2 reads FQNEAQ (reference sequence). Full variable domain (rest looked up from reference TRBV7-9 and TRBJ2-1): DTGVSQNPRHKITKRGQNVTFRCDPISEHNRLYWYRQTLGQGPEFLTYFQNEAQLEKSRLLSDRFSAERPKGSFSTLEIQRTEQGDSAMYLCASSLLFPGNNEQFFGPGTRLTVL.